Below are 28 T cell receptor beta chains sequenced from a single sample in a study of blood T cell repertoires in COVID-19. Libraries were prepared by immunoSEQ multiplex PCR; TCRdb keeps only in-frame clonotypes and omits some of them. The table lists around 150,000 clones, about 83% of them singletons. Input material: peripheral blood. These TCRs come from a man between 50 and 59 years old with acute or convalescent COVID-19.

The V and J genes are TRBV12-3 or TRBV12-4 and TRBJ2-7; 9 nucleotides align to TRBD1. This CDR3 contains 12 residues. V lost 5 bases, J lost 6 bases, and 2 bases stayed unmatched. CDR3 residues: CASSDRGGEQYF. The DNA of the CDR3 is TGTGCCAGCAGTGACAGGGGGGGCGAGCAGTACTTC.

The J gene is TRBJ1-5, the V gene TRBV14, with D possibly being TRBD1 (5 bases). The CDR3 loop spans 14 amino acids. Per the germline V gene, CDR1 is SGHDN and CDR2 is FVKESK. Trimming pared 1 base from V and 2 bases from J, leaving 6 bases between. CDR3 DNA sequence: TGTGCCAGCAGCCAAGGGGGGGGCAATCAGCCCCAGCATTTT. Protein: CASSQGGGNQPQHF.

The rearrangement links TRBV5-1 to TRBJ1-2; possibly TRBD1 for D (5 bases). The V gene's germline CDR1 is SGHRS and CDR2 YFSETQ. The V end lost 2 bases, the J end lost 4 bases, and 15 bases lay between the germline ends. This CDR3 is built from 15 residues. CDR3 amino acids: CASSFVAGPGYGYTF. The CDR3 bases are TGCGCCAGCAGCTTCGTGGCGGGGCCTGGCTATGGCTACACCTTC. The full variable domain, rest sourced from reference TRBV5-1 and TRBJ1-2, is KAGVTQTPRYLIKTRGQQVTLSCSPISGHRSVSWYQQTPGQGLQFLFEYFSETQRNKGNFPGRFSGRQFSNSRSEMNVSTLELGDSALYLCASSFVAGPGYGYTFGSGTRLTVV.

The chain is built from TRBV11-2 and TRBJ1-1, with D possibly matching TRBD1 (5 bases). From germline, CDR1 is SGHAT and CDR2 FQNNGV. V shed 3 bases and J shed 3 bases, with 8 bases lying between them. This CDR3 has 13 residues. The CDR3: CASSLQGYTEAFF. The CDR3 DNA is TGTGCCAGCAGCTTGCAGGGTTACACTGAAGCTTTCTTT.

This chain joins TRBV18 and TRBJ1-2, with a tentative D call TRBD1 (6 bases). This CDR3 is 15 amino acids long. Trimming cost V 3 bases and J 7 bases, with 18 bases left between them. Germline V gene sequence: CDR1 KGHSH, CDR2 LQKENI. The CDR3 nucleotides are TGTGCCAGCTCACCCCCCTCGCGGGGGCAGGGTGGCTACACCTTC. Its translation is CASSPPSRGQGGYTF.

For this clone: This specimen includes other DNA sequences encoding the same CDR3. The chain combines TRBV12-3 or TRBV12-4 with TRBJ1-1; D not certain. The germline V and J ends were trimmed by 6 bases and 1 base, with 9 bases remaining between them. The CDR3 totals 13 residues. The CDR3 reads CASSLRENTEAFF. CDR3 DNA sequence: TGTGCCAGCAGCCTCCGAGAGAACACTGAAGCTTTCTTT.

V gene TRBV29-1 combines with J gene TRBJ1-2, with 7 bases fitting TRBD1. The V and J ends lost 1 base and 2 bases, in that order; junction bases with no gene match: 1. The CDR3 contains 13 residues. Germline CDR1 SQVTM, CDR2 ANQGSEA. The CDR3 nucleotides are TGCAGCGTTGAAGGGGGACAGAACTATGGCTACACCTTC. Amino acids: CSVEGGQNYGYTF.

The gene calls are TRBV12-3 or TRBV12-4 and TRBJ2-3; D remains unclear. The V gene lost 3 bases and the J gene lost 6 bases, with 7 bases spanning the gap. CDR3 length: 12 amino acids. CDR3 coding DNA: TGTGCCAGCAGTTTTAGCTGGGATACGCAGTATTTT. Protein sequence: CASSFSWDTQYF.

The J gene is TRBJ2-7, the V gene TRBV11-1, with 8 bases matching TRBD1. CDR1 is SGHAT and CDR2 is FQDESV in the germline V gene (reference sequence). V dropped 5 bases and J dropped 0; count of bases not matched to a gene: 3. The CDR3 covers 14 residues. CDR3 protein: CASSGTGRSYEQYF. DNA for the CDR3: TGTGCCAGCAGCGGGACAGGCCGCTCCTACGAGCAGTACTTC.

The rearrangement joins TRBV10-3 to TRBJ2-2; no firm D call. V was pared by 10 bases and J by 6 bases, with 12 bases between. The CDR3 covers 12 residues. Germline V gives CDR1 ENHRY, CDR2 SYGVKD. The CDR3 nucleotides are TGTGCCACTAGGTTTGGCGCCGGGGAGCTGTTTTTT. This gives the protein CATRFGAGELFF.

V gene TRBV20-1 combines with J gene TRBJ2-1; D is tentatively TRBD1 or TRBD2 (6 bases each). The V end was cut by 3 bases, the J end by 6 bases, with 15 bases between. CDR1 is DFQATT, CDR2 SNEGSKA, per germline (reference sequence). The CDR3 contains 14 residues. The CDR3 DNA reads TGCAGTGCTAGTGGGGGCGGGGAATTCAATGAGCAGTTCTTC. It specifies CSASGGGEFNEQFF.

This clone was detected only once. The chain is built from TRBV30 and TRBJ1-3; the D is unclear. V was trimmed by 0 bases and J by 0 bases, leaving 6 bases between them. Germline V gene data show CDR1 as GTSNPN and CDR2 as SVGIG (reference sequence). The CDR3 sequence is 14 residues long. CDR3 amino acids: CAWSVFLSGNTIYF. The CDR3 bases are TGTGCCTGGAGTGTATTTCTCTCTGGAAACACCATATATTTT. Supplemented by reference TRBV30 and TRBJ1-3, the full variable domain reads SQTIHQWPATLVQPVGSPLSLECTVEGTSNPNLYWYRQAAGRGLQLLFYSVGIGQISSEVPQNLSASRPQDRQFILSSKKLLLSDSGFYLCAWSVFLSGNTIYFGEGSWLTVV.

The chain carries TRBV9 and TRBJ1-5; 7 bases match TRBD1. The CDR3 contains 14 residues. The J segment lost 3 bases and the V segment lost 2 bases, leaving 2 bases of the junction unmatched. Looked up from germline, CDR1 is SGDLS and CDR2 is YYNGEE. In DNA form, the CDR3 reads TGTGCCAGCAGCGTCGGGACAGTCAATCAGCCCCAGCATTTT. Translation gives CASSVGTVNQPQHF.

This clone appeared a few times. The chain carries TRBV10-1 and TRBJ2-2; possible D gene TRBD2, 6 bases. The germline V gene has CDR1 WNHNN and CDR2 SYGVQD (reference sequence). The germline V and J ends were trimmed by 0 bases and 6 bases, with 17 bases remaining between them. This CDR3 spans 17 amino acids. The CDR3 DNA follows: TGCGCCAGCAGTGAGTCAAAGCCGGGACTCACTTCCGGGGAGCTGTTTTTT. This codes for CASSESKPGLTSGELFF.

The chain employs TRBV4-1 and TRBJ2-7; TRBD2 is a possible D gene (7 bases). CDR1 is MGHRA, CDR2 YSYEKL, per germline. The CDR3 totals 14 residues. The V end lost 6 bases, the J end lost 5 bases, and 17 bases lay between the germline ends. The CDR3 protein is CASSYGTGGDEQYF. DNA for the CDR3: TGCGCCAGCAGTTATGGGACGGGGGGCGACGAGCAGTACTTC.

The chain couples TRBV24-1 to TRBJ1-5; D perhaps matches TRBD1 (6 bases). This CDR3 spans 14 amino acids. Germline V lookup: CDR1 KGHDR, CDR2 SFDVKD. The V end lost 4 bases, the J end lost 5 bases, and 11 bases lay between the germline ends. CDR3 sequence: CATSEAGVHQPQHF. The CDR3 DNA follows: TGTGCCACCAGTGAGGCAGGGGTGCATCAGCCCCAGCATTTT.

The V call is TRBV21-1, the J call TRBJ2-7; the table's TRBD2 call for D was not verified on the DNA. TRBV21-1 is a listed pseudogene. The CDR3 is made up of 24 amino acids. The CDR3: CASSKVPGSDGCAGGRSSSYEQYF. As DNA, the CDR3 is TGTGCCAGCAGCAAAGTGCCCGGCTCCGATGGGTGTGCGGGGGGTCGGAGTAGCTCCTACGAGCAGTACTTC.

The chain combines TRBV18 with TRBJ2-3; TRBD2 matches 8 bases. The CDR3 is made up of 16 amino acids. CDR1 is KGHSH, CDR2 LQKENI, per germline. The trim removed 4 bases at V and 2 bases at J, leaving 8 bases unmatched. The CDR3 sequence is CASSLKAGANTDTQYF. The CDR3 bases are TGTGCCAGCTCACTGAAAGCGGGGGCTAACACAGATACGCAGTATTTT.

A few counts support this clone. The CDR3 DNA sequence: TGCGCCAGCAGCCTGCGTGGCGGGGGGGCAGATACGCAGTATTTT. It is translated as CASSLRGGGADTQYF. The chain has TRBV5-1 and TRBJ2-3, with TRBD2 identical over 9 bases. J was trimmed by 4 bases and V by 4 bases; bases with no gene match: 7. Germline assignment: CDR1 SGHRS and CDR2 YFSETQ. The CDR3 is 15 residues long.

V is TRBV12-3 or TRBV12-4 and J is TRBJ1-2; TRBD1 matches at 7 bases. The J segment lost 2 bases and the V segment lost 6 bases, leaving 3 bases of the junction unmatched. This CDR3 comprises 13 residues. The DNA for the CDR3 is TGTGCCAGCAGCCCACAGGGGAACTATGGCTACACCTTC. Residues: CASSPQGNYGYTF.

The chain employs TRBV5-1 and TRBJ1-1; 11 positions match TRBD1. There are 15 residues in the CDR3. Trimming at V came to 3 bases and at J to 1 base, leaving 2 bases not matched to a gene. Germline lookup yields CDR1 SGHRS and CDR2 YFSETQ. The CDR3 sequence is CASSSGTGGNTEAFF. In nucleotides, the CDR3 is TGCGCCAGCAGCTCCGGGACAGGGGGGAACACTGAAGCTTTCTTT. Drawing the rest from reference TRBV5-1 and TRBJ1-1, the complete variable domain is KAGVTQTPRYLIKTRGQQVTLSCSPISGHRSVSWYQQTPGQGLQFLFEYFSETQRNKGNFPGRFSGRQFSNSRSEMNVSTLELGDSALYLCASSSGTGGNTEAFFGQGTRLTVV.

The chain joins TRBV29-1 to TRBJ2-1, with 10 bases lining up with TRBD2. Germline V lookup: CDR1 SQVTM, CDR2 ANQGSEA. The CDR3 consists of 14 residues. Unmatched junction bases numbered 10, after V lost 8 bases and J lost 6 bases. The CDR3 sequence is CSLSAGGLSNEQFF. CDR3 nucleotide sequence: TGCAGCCTTTCAGCGGGGGGGCTTTCCAATGAGCAGTTCTTC.

The chain recombines TRBV27 with TRBJ2-3; 9 nucleotides align to TRBD2. Trimming cost V 6 bases and J 7 bases; bases outside gene matches: 17. This CDR3 contains 17 residues. Germline loops: CDR1 MNHEY, CDR2 SMNVEV (reference sequence). The CDR3 DNA sequence: TGTGCCAGCAGCCCCTTGCGGGGGGGGGCGTCCAGGTATACGCAGTATTTT. Amino acid sequence: CASSPLRGGASRYTQYF.

The chain joins TRBV6-6 to TRBJ2-5; tentatively, D is TRBD1 (5 bases). V was pared by 3 bases and J by 7 bases, with 6 bases between. Per germline, CDR1 MNHNY and CDR2 SVGAGI (reference sequence). The CDR3 extends over 11 amino acids. CDR3: CASSYTGTQYF. In DNA form, the CDR3 reads TGTGCCAGCAGTTATACAGGGACCCAGTACTTC.

The rearrangement links TRBV6-2 or TRBV6-3 to TRBJ2-1, with 15 bases lining up with TRBD2. With V trimmed by 4 bases and J by 2 bases, 15 bases remained unmatched. The CDR3 contains 21 residues. CDR1 and CDR2 (germline): MNHEY, SVGEGT. CDR3 amino acids: CASSSSPPGLAGGSTYNEQFF. The CDR3, as DNA: TGTGCCAGCAGTTCATCCCCACCGGGACTAGCGGGGGGCTCCACCTACAATGAGCAGTTCTTC.

The chain uses TRBV18 and TRBJ2-6; D is uncertain. V lost 4 bases to trimming and J lost 1 base, with 17 bases between them. The CDR3 has 18 amino acids. Germline values: CDR1 KGHSH, CDR2 LQKENI. The CDR3 DNA follows: TGTGCCAGCTCACGTGACTTGCAAGACTTTTCTGGGGCCAACGTCCTGACTTTC. Amino acids: CASSRDLQDFSGANVLTF.

This clone was seen once. This chain's CDR3 is CASSESGFSGANVLTF. In nucleotides, the CDR3 is TGTGCCAGCAGTGAATCGGGGTTCTCTGGGGCCAACGTCCTGACTTTC. The V gene is TRBV25-1, the J gene TRBJ2-6, with a weak D call TRBD2 (5 bases). V lost 1 base and J lost 0, with 7 bases in between. This CDR3 is 16 amino acids long. Germline V gene sequence: CDR1 MGHDK, CDR2 SYGVNS.

The rearrangement links TRBV5-1 to TRBJ2-5, with D perhaps TRBD2 (6 bases). The CDR3 extends over 15 amino acids. Germline assignment: CDR1 SGHRS and CDR2 YFSETQ. V was trimmed by 4 bases and J by 2 bases, leaving 15 bases between them. In DNA, the CDR3 is TGCGCCAGCAGCCGCGGAGGGGCGGTTCAAGAGACCCAGTACTTC. Translated, it gives CASSRGGAVQETQYF.